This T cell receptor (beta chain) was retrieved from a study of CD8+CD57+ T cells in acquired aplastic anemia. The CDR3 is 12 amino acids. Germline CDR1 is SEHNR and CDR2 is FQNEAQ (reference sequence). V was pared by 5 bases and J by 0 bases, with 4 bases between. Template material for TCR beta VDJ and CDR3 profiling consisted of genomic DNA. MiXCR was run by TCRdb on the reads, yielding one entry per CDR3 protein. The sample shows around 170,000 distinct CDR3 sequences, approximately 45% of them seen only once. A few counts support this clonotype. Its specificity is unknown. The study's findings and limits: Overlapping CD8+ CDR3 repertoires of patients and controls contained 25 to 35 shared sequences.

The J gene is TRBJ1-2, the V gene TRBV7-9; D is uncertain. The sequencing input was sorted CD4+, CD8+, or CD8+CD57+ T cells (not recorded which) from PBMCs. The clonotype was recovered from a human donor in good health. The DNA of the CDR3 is TGTGCCAGCAGCCAGGCTAACTATGGCTACACCTTC. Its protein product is CASSQANYGYTF.